The entry that follows covers one TCR beta chain sequence. The antigen is not known. The study reverse transcribed the entire isolated RNA, so it sequenced expressed TCRB transcripts. The assay was immunoSEQ multiplex PCR, and TCRdb's table has in-frame clones only and misses some. Found here are about 5,400 clones, around 74% of them singletons; the top ten hold approximately 2%. This specimen comes from a study of beta chain features in type 1 diabetes. Study findings and constraints: For TCRB rearrangement, an influence of HLA type remained unresolved here. The study found that naive, central memory and Treg TCRB repertoires appeared more similar in patients than in healthy donors. Sequencing from cDNA could over-represent high-TCR-expressing cells. When Type 1 diabetes patients were examined, their TCRB CDR3s proved moderately but significantly shorter in all four CD4+ subsets.

The CDR3 length is 12 residues. Germline lookup yields CDR1 SGHAT and CDR2 FQNNGV. Trimming cost V 5 bases and J 6 bases, with 10 bases left between them. The sample consisted of Tregs from blood. The TCR originated in a man between 18 and 29 years old in good health. The V gene is TRBV11-2, the J gene TRBJ2-5, with D tentatively TRBD1 (5 bases). In DNA form, the CDR3 reads TGTGCCAGCAGCAAACAGGTGAAGACCCAGTACTTC. It encodes CASSKQVKTQYF.